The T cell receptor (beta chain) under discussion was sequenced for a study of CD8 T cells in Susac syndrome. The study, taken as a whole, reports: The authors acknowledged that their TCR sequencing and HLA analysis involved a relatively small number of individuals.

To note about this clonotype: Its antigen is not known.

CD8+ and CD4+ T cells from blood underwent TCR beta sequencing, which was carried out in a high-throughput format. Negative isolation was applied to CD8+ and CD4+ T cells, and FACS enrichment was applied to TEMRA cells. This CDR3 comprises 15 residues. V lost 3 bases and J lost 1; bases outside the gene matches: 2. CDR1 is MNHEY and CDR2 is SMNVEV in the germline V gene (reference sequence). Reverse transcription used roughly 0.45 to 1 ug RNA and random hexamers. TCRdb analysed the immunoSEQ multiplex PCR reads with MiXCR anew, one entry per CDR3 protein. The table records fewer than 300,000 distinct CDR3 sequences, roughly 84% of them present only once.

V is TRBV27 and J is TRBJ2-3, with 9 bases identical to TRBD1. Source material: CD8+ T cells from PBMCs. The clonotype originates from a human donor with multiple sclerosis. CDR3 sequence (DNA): TGTGCCAGCAGTTTGGGGGACAGGGGCACAGATACGCAGTATTTT. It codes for CASSLGDRGTDTQYF.